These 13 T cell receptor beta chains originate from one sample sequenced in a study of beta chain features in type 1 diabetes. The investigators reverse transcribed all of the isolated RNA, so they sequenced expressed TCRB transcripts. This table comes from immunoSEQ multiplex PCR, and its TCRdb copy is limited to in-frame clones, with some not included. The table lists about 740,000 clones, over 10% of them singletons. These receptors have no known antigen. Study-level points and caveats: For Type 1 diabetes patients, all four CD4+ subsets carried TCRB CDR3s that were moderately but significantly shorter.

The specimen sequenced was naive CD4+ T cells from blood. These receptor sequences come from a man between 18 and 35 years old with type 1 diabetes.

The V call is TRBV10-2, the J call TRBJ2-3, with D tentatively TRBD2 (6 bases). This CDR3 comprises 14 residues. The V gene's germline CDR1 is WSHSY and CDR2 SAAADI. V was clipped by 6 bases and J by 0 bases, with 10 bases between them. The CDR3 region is CASSLGTSTDTQYF. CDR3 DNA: TGCGCCAGCAGCCTCGGGACTAGCACAGATACGCAGTATTTT.

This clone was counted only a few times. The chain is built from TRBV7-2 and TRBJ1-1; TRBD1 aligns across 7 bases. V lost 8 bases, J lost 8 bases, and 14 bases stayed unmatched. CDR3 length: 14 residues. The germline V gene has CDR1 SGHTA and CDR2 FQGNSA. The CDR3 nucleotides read TGTGCCAGCGCCTCACAACAGGGGCCAAGCGAAGCTTTCTTT. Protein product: CASASQQGPSEAFF.

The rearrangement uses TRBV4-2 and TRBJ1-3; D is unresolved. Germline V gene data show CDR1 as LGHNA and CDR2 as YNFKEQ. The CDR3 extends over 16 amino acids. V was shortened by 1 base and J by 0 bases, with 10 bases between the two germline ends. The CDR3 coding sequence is TGTGCCAGCAGCCAAGTTATAGCGAGCTCTGGAAACACCATATATTTT. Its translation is CASSQVIASSGNTIYF.

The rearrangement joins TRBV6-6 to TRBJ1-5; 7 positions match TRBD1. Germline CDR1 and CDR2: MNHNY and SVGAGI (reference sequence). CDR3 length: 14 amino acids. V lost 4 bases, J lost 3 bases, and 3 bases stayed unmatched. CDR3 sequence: CASSWDSSNQPQHF. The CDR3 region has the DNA TGTGCCAGCAGTTGGGACAGCTCCAATCAGCCCCAGCATTTT.

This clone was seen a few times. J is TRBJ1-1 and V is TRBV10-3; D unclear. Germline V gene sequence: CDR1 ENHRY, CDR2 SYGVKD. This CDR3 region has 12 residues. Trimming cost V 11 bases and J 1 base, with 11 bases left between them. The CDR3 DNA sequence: TGTGCCGCTCGGACGGCGAACACTGAAGCTTTCTTT. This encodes CAARTANTEAFF.

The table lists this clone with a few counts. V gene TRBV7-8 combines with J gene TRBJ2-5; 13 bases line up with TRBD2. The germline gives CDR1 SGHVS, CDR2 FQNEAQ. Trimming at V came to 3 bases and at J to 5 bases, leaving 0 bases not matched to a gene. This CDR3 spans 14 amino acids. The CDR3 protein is CASSLTSGGETQYF. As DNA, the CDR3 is TGTGCCAGCAGCTTGACTAGCGGGGGGGAGACCCAGTACTTC. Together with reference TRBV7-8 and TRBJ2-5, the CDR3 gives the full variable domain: GAGVSQSPRYKVAKRGQDVALRCDPISGHVSLFWYQQALGQGPEFLTYFQNEAQLDKSGLPSDRFFAERPEGSVSTLKIQRTQQEDSAVYLCASSLTSGGETQYFGPGTRLLVL.

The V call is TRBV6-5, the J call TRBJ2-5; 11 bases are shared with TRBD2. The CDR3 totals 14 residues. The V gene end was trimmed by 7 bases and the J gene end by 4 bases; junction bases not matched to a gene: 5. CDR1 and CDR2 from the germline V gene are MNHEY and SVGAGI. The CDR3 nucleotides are TGTGCCAGCAACCTAGCGGGGGGACCAGAGACCCAGTACTTC. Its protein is CASNLAGGPETQYF.

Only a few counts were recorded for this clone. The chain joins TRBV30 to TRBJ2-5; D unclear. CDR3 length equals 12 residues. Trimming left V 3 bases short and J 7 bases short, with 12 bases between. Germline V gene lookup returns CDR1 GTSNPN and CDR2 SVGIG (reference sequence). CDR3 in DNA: TGTGCCTGGAGAGGTGAAGTCGGGACCCAGTACTTC. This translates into CAWRGEVGTQYF.

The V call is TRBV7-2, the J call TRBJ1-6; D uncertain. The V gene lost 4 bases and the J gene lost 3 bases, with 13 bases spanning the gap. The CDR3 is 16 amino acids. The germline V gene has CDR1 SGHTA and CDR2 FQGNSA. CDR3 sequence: CASSSEAARYNSPLHF. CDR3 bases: TGTGCCAGCAGCTCCGAGGCGGCACGCTATAATTCACCCCTCCACTTT.

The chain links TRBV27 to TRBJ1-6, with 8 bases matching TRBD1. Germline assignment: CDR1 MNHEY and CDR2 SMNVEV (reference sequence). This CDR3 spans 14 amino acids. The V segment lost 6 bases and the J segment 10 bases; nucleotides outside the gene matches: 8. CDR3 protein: CASSKGQGPSPLHF. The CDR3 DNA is TGTGCCAGCAGCAAAGGACAGGGCCCATCACCCCTCCACTTT.

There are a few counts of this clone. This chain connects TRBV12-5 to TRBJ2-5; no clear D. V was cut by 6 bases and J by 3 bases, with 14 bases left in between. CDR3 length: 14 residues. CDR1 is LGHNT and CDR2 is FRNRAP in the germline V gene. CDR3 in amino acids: CASGPDTGEETQYF. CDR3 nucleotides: TGTGCTAGTGGGCCGGATACTGGTGAAGAGACCCAGTACTTC.

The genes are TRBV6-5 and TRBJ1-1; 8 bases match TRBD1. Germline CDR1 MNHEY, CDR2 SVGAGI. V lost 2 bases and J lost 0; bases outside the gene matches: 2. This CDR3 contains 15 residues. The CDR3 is CASSYPTGVNTEAFF. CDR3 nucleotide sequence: TGTGCCAGCAGTTACCCGACAGGGGTGAACACTGAAGCTTTCTTT.

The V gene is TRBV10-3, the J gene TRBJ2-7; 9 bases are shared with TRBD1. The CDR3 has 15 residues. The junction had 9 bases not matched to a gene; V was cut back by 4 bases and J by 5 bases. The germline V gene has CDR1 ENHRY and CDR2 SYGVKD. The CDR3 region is CAISGGTGIGHEQYF. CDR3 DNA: TGTGCCATCAGTGGTGGGACAGGGATCGGCCACGAGCAGTACTTC.